The source of this T cell receptor beta chain is a study of blood T cell repertoires in COVID-19. Repertoires were generated with immunoSEQ multiplex PCR, while TCRdb's copy carries only in-frame clones and drops some. The data show 100,000 to 150,000 clones, 85% seen once. Germline V lookup: CDR1 LNHDA, CDR2 SQIVND (reference sequence). This CDR3 is 18 amino acids long. The germline V and J ends were trimmed by 3 bases and 4 bases, with 24 bases remaining between them. The source is a woman older than 75 with acute or convalescent COVID-19. The chain joins TRBV19 to TRBJ1-2, with D perhaps TRBD1 (6 bases). Sequencing was carried out using peripheral blood. This CDR3 reads CASSMGAVVLDPSYGYTF. In nucleotides, the CDR3 is TGTGCCAGTAGTATGGGGGCAGTGGTTCTTGATCCCAGCTATGGCTACACCTTC. Full variable domain (outside the CDR3, taken from reference TRBV19 and TRBJ1-2): DGGITQSPKYLFRKEGQNVTLSCEQNLNHDAMYWYRQDPGQGLRLIYYSQIVNDFQKGDIAEGYSVSREKKESFPLTVTSAQKNPTAFYLCASSMGAVVLDPSYGYTFGSGTRLTVV.